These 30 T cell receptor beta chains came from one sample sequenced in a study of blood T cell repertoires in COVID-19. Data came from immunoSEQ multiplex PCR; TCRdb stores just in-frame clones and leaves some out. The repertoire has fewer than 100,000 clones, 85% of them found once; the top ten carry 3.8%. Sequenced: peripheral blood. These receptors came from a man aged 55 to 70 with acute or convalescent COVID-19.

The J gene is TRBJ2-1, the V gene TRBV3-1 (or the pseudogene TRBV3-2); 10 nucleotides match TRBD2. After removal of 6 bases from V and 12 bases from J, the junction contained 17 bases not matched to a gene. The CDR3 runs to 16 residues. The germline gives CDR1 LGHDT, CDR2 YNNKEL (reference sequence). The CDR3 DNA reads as TGTGCCAGCAGTCCTTCCGGGGCTAGCGGGGGCCTTGGGCAGTTCTTC. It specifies CASSPSGASGGLGQFF.

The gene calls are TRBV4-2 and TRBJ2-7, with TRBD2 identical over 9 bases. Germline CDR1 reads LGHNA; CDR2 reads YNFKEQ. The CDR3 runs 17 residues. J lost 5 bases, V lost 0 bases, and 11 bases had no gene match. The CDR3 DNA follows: TGTGCCAGCAGCCAAGAATCTGTAGCGGGAGAAATCAACGAGCAGTACTTC. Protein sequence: CASSQESVAGEINEQYF.

CDR3 amino acids: CASSIEQNYGYTF. The CDR3, as DNA: TGTGCCAGTAGTATAGAACAGAACTATGGCTACACCTTC. This rearrangement joins TRBV19 to TRBJ1-2; D is undetermined. This CDR3 has 13 residues. Between the trimmed V and J ends, which lost 0 bases and 2 bases, there was a span of 4 bases. Germline CDR1 LNHDA, CDR2 SQIVND (reference sequence).

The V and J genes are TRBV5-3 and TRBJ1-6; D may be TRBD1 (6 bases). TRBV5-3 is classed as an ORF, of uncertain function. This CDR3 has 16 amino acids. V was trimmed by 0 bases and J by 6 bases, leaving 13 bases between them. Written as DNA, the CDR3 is TGTGCCAGAAGCTTGGCTCCCGAGACAGGTAATTCACCCCTCCACTTT. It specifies CARSLAPETGNSPLHF.

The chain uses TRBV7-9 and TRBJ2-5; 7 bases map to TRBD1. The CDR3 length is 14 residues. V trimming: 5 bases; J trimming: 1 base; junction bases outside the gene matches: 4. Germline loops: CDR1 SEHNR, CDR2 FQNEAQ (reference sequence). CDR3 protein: CASSLTGSQETQYF. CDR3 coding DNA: TGTGCCAGCAGCCTGACAGGGAGCCAAGAGACCCAGTACTTC.

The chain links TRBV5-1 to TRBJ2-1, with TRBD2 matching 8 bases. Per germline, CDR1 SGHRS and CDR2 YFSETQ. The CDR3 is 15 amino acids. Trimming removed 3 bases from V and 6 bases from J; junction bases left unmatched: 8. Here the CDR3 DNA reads TGCGCCAGCAGCTCGGAGGGGACTAGGTCCAATGAGCAGTTCTTC. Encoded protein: CASSSEGTRSNEQFF.

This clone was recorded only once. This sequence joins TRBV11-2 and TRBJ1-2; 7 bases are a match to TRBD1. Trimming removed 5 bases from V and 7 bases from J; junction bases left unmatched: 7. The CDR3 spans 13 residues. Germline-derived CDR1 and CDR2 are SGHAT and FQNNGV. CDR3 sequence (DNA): TGTGCCAGCAGCCACGGACAGGCTTCTGGCTACACCTTC. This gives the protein CASSHGQASGYTF.

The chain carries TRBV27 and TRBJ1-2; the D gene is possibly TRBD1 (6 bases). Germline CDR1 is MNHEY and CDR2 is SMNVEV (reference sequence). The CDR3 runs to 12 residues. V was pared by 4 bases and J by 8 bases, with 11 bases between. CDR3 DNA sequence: TGTGCCAGCAGTTCTCAGGGGAGCGGCTACACCTTC. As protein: CASSSQGSGYTF.

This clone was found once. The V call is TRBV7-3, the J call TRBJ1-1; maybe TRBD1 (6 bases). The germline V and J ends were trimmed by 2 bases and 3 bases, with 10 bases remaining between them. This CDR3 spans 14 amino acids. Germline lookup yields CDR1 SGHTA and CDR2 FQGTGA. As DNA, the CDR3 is TGTGCCAGCAGCTTATCAGGGGATGACACTGAAGCTTTCTTT. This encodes CASSLSGDDTEAFF.

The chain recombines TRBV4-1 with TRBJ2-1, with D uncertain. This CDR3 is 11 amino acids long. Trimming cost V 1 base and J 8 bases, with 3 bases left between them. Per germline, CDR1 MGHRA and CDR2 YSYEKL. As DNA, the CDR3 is TGCGCCAGCAGCCAAGCGGATGAGCAGTTCTTC. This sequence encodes CASSQADEQFF.

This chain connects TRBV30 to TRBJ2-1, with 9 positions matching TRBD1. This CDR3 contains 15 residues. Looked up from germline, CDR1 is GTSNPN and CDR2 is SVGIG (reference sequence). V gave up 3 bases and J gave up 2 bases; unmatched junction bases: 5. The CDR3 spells CAWSEGQGTYNEQFF. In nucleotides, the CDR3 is TGTGCCTGGAGCGAGGGACAGGGAACCTACAATGAGCAGTTCTTC.

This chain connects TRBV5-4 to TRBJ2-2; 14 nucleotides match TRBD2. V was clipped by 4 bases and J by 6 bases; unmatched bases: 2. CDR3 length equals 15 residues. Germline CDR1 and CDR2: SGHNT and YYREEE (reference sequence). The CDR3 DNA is TGTGCCAGCAGCCCGGGACTAGCGGGGGCCGGGGAGCTGTTTTTT. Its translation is CASSPGLAGAGELFF. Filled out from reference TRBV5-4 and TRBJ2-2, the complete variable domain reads ETGVTQSPTHLIKTRGQQVTLRCSSQSGHNTVSWYQQALGQGPQFIFQYYREEENGRGNFPPRFSGLQFPNYSSELNVNALELDDSALYLCASSPGLAGAGELFFGEGSRLTVL.

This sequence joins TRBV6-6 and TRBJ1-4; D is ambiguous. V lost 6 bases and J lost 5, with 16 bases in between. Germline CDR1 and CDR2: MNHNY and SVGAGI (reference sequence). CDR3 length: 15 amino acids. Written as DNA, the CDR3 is TGTGCCAGCAGCTTACAAGGAGGAGAGAATGAAAAACTGTTTTTT. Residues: CASSLQGGENEKLFF.

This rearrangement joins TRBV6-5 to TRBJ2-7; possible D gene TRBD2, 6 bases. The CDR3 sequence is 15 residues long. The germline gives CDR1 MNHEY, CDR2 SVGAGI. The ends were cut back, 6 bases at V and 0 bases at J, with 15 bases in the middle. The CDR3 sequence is CASSRPGTASYEQYF. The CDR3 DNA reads TGTGCCAGCAGCCGCCCCGGGACTGCCTCCTACGAGCAGTACTTC.

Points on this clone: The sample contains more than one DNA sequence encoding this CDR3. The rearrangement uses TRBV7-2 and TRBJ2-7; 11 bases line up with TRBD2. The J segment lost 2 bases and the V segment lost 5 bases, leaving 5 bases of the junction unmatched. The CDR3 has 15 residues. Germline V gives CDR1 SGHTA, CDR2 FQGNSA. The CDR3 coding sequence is TGTGCCAGCAGCCTACGACTAGCGGGGCCCTACGAGCAGTACTTC. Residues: CASSLRLAGPYEQYF.

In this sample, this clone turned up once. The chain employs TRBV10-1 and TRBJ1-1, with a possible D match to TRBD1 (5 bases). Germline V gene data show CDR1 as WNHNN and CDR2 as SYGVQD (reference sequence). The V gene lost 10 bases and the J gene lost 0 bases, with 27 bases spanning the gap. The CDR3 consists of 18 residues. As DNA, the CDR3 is TGCGCCACCGGGGGGGGGACTCCGGTGAGGGGCATGAACACTGAAGCTTTCTTT. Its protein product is CATGGGTPVRGMNTEAFF.

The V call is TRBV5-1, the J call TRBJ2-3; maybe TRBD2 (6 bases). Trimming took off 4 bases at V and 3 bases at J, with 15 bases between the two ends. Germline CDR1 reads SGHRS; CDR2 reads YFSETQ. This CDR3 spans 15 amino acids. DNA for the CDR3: TGCGCCAGCAGCCCGGGACTGGTAAAAACAGATACGCAGTATTTT. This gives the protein CASSPGLVKTDTQYF. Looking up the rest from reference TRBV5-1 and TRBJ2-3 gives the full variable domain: KAGVTQTPRYLIKTRGQQVTLSCSPISGHRSVSWYQQTPGQGLQFLFEYFSETQRNKGNFPGRFSGRQFSNSRSEMNVSTLELGDSALYLCASSPGLVKTDTQYFGPGTRLTVL.

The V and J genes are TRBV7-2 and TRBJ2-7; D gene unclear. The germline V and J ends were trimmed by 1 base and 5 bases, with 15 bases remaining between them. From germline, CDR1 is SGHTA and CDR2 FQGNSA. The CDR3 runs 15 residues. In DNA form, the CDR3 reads TGTGCCAGCAGCTTAGGTACTACACTAAGCCACGAGCAGTACTTC. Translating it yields CASSLGTTLSHEQYF. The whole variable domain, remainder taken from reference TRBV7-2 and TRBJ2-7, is GAGVSQSPSNKVTEKGKDVELRCDPISGHTALYWYRQSLGQGLEFLIYFQGNSAPDKSGLPSDRFSAERTGGSVSTLTIQRTQQEDSAVYLCASSLGTTLSHEQYFGPGTRLTVT.

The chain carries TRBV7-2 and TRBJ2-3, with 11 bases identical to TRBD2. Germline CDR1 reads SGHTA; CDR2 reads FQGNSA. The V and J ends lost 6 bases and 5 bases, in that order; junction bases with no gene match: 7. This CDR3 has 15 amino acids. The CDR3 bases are TGTGCCAGCAGATATAGCGGGGGGGCTGGAGATACGCAGTATTTT. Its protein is CASRYSGGAGDTQYF. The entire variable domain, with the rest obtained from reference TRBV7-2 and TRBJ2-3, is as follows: GAGVSQSPSNKVTEKGKDVELRCDPISGHTALYWYRQSLGQGLEFLIYFQGNSAPDKSGLPSDRFSAERTGGSVSTLTIQRTQQEDSAVYLCASRYSGGAGDTQYFGPGTRLTVL.

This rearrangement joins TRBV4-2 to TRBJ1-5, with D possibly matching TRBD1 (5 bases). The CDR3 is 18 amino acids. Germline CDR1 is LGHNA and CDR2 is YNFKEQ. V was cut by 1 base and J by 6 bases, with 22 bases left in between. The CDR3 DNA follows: TGTGCCAGCAGCCAAGGGGACTTGGTAGATGGAGGTACTCAGCCCCAGCATTTT. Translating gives CASSQGDLVDGGTQPQHF.

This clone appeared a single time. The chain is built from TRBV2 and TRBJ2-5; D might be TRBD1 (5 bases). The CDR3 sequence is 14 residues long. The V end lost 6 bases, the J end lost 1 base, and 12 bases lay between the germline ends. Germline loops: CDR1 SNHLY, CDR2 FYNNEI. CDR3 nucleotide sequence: TGTGCCAGCAGCACGAGACAGACCCAAGAGACCCAGTACTTC. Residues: CASSTRQTQETQYF. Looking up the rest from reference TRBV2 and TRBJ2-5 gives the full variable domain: EPEVTQTPSHQVTQMGQEVILRCVPISNHLYFYWYRQILGQKVEFLVSFYNNEISEKSEIFDDQFSVERPDGSNFTLKIRSTKLEDSAMYFCASSTRQTQETQYFGPGTRLLVL.

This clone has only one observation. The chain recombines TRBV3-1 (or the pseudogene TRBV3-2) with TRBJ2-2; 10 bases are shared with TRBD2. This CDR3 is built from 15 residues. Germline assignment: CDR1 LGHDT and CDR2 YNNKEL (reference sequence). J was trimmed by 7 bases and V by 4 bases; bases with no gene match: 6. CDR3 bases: TGTGCCAGCAGCCGTACTAGCGGGAACGGCGGGGAGCTGTTTTTT. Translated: CASSRTSGNGGELFF.

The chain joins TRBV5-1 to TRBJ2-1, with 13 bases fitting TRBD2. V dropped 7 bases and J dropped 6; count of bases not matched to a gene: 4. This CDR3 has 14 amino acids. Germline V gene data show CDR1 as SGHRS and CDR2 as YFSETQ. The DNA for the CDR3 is TGCGCCAGCGGGACTAGCGGGAATTCCAATGAGCAGTTCTTC. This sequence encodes CASGTSGNSNEQFF.

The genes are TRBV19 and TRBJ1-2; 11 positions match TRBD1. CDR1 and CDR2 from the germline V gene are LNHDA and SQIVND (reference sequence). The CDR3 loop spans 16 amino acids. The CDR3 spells CAPTKDRGRGNYGYTF. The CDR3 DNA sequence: TGTGCTCCTACGAAGGACAGGGGGCGAGGAAACTATGGCTACACCTTC.

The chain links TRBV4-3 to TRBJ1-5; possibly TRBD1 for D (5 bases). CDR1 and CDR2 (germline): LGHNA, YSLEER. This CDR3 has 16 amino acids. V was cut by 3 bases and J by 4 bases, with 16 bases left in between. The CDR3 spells CASSHAWGEPNQPQHF. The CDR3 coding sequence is TGCGCCAGCAGCCACGCCTGGGGGGAGCCTAATCAGCCCCAGCATTTT.

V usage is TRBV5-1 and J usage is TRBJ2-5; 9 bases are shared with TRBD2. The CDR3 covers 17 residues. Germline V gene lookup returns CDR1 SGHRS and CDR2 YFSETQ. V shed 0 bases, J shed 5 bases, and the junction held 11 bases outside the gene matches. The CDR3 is CASSLEGVAGEGETQYF. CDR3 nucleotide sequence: TGCGCCAGCAGCTTGGAGGGAGTAGCGGGAGAGGGGGAGACCCAGTACTTC. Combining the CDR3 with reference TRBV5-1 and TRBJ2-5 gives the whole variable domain KAGVTQTPRYLIKTRGQQVTLSCSPISGHRSVSWYQQTPGQGLQFLFEYFSETQRNKGNFPGRFSGRQFSNSRSEMNVSTLELGDSALYLCASSLEGVAGEGETQYFGPGTRLLVL.

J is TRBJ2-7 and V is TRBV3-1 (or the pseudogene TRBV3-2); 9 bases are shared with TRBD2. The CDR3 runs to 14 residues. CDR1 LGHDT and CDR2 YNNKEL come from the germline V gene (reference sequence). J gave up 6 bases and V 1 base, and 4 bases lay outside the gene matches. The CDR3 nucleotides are TGTGCCAGCAGCCAAGTCGGGACTAGCCGCGAGCAGTACTTC. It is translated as CASSQVGTSREQYF.

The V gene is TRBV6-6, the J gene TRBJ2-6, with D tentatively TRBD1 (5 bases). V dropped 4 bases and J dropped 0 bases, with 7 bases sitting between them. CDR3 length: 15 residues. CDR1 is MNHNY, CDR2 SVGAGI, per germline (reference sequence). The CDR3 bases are TGTGCCAGCAGTTGGGGCAGCTCTGGGGCCAACGTCCTGACTTTC. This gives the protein CASSWGSSGANVLTF.

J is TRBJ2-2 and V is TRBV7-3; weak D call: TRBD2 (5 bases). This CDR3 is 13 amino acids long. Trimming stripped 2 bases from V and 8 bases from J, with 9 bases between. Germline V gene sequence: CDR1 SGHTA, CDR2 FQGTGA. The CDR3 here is CASSLVAGGELFF. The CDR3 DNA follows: TGTGCCAGCAGCTTAGTCGCGGGTGGGGAGCTGTTTTTT.

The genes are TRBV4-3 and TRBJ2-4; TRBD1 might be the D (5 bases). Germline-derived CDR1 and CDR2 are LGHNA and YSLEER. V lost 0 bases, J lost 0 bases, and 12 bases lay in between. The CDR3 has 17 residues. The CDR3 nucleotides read TGCGCCAGCAGCCAAGATTCAGCAGGGCTAGCCAAAAACATTCAGTACTTC. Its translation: CASSQDSAGLAKNIQYF.